The following is a T cell receptor (beta chain) sequence with its context. This sample was included in a study of T cells expressing NK-cell markers. TCRdb re-called the 5' RACE reads and gives one entry per CDR3 protein, without DNA. The sample table includes about 430,000 distinct CDR3 sequences. Source material: blood T cells: a sorted CD56 or NKG2C T cell subset, CD4+ or CD8+ T cells, or bulk PBMC T cells (not recorded which). The source is a woman in her forties or fifties in good health.

CDR3: CASSQRAGITEAFF. The chain recombines TRBV5-1 with TRBJ1-1. The germline gives CDR1 SGHRS, CDR2 YFSETQ. The CDR3 is 14 amino acids.